Below, 14 T cell receptor beta chains from the same sample are listed, as sequenced in a study of OX40 agonist ivuxolimab in advanced cancers. The method was immunoSEQ multiplex PCR; TCRdb's version includes in-frame clones alone and lacks a portion of them. The data show under 150,000 clones, roughly nine tenths seen once. The input for sequencing was CD4+ or CD8+ T cells sorted from blood, taken in a trial of the OX40 agonist ivuxolimab. These receptor sequences come from an adult with an advanced solid tumor such as melanoma, head and neck, liver or kidney cancer.

The chain uses TRBV25-1 and TRBJ1-1; D ambiguous. Trimming pared 0 bases from V and 4 bases from J, leaving 12 bases between. Germline values: CDR1 MGHDK, CDR2 SYGVNS. The CDR3 length is 15 residues. Here the CDR3 DNA reads TGTGCCAGCAGTGAATATAAAACCGGGAGCACTGAAGCTTTCTTT. It yields the protein CASSEYKTGSTEAFF.

The chain recombines TRBV6-5 with TRBJ2-7; D may be TRBD1 (5 bases). V was shortened by 6 bases and J by 1 base, with 13 bases between the two germline ends. CDR3 length equals 14 residues. Per germline, CDR1 MNHEY and CDR2 SVGAGI. The CDR3 loop is CASSKQGMSYEQYF. The DNA for the CDR3 is TGTGCCAGCAGCAAGCAGGGAATGTCCTACGAGCAGTACTTC.

CDR3 nucleotide sequence: TGCGCCAGCAGCTTGGTCCCTAGCGGGATCAATGAGCAGTTCTTC. It yields the protein CASSLVPSGINEQFF. This chain links TRBV5-1 with TRBJ2-1, with 9 positions matching TRBD2. V was pared by 0 bases and J by 6 bases, with 4 bases of the junction left unmatched. Germline V CDR1 and CDR2: SGHRS, YFSETQ. The CDR3 is 15 amino acids.

The chain carries TRBV10-3 and TRBJ2-5; 12 nucleotides match TRBD2. CDR1 and CDR2 from the germline V gene are ENHRY and SYGVKD. CDR3 length equals 17 residues. The ends lost 6 bases at V and 10 bases at J; junction bases unmatched: 18. In DNA form, the CDR3 reads TGTGCCATCAGATCTCCTGGGACTAGCGGGCCTCCTGGGAACCAGTACTTC. Translating gives CAIRSPGTSGPPGNQYF.

The genes are TRBV5-1 and TRBJ2-7; D not resolved. Germline V lookup: CDR1 SGHRS, CDR2 YFSETQ. V lost 4 bases and J lost 0, with 14 bases in between. The CDR3 is 15 amino acids. In DNA form, the CDR3 reads TGCGCCAGCAGCCGCACCAGCGTTAACTCCTACGAGCAGTACTTC. It is translated as CASSRTSVNSYEQYF.

The V call is TRBV6-1, the J call TRBJ2-3; TRBD2 matches at 9 bases. The CDR3 runs to 15 residues. J was trimmed by 5 bases and V by 5 bases; bases with no gene match: 8. Germline V gene data show CDR1 as MNHNS and CDR2 as SASEGT. The CDR3 DNA reads TGTGCCAGCAGTTCGGAGCGGGGGGCTGGAGATACGCAGTATTTT. It translates to CASSSERGAGDTQYF.

The rearrangement joins TRBV9 to TRBJ1-6, with D hard to call. Per germline, CDR1 SGDLS and CDR2 YYNGEE. Trimming shortened V by 3 bases and J by 7 bases, and 14 bases separated the two germline ends. The CDR3 totals 15 residues. The CDR3 spells CASSGPGTQNSPLHF. The CDR3 DNA follows: TGTGCCAGCAGCGGACCGGGTACTCAGAATTCACCCCTCCACTTT.

The V gene is TRBV30, the J gene TRBJ2-3; 8 bases fit TRBD2. Unmatched junction bases numbered 4, after V lost 4 bases and J lost 4 bases. Germline V gene sequence: CDR1 GTSNPN, CDR2 SVGIG (reference sequence). The CDR3 extends over 13 amino acids. Here the CDR3 DNA reads TGTGCCTGGACCGGGGGGGGCGCAGATACGCAGTATTTT. Translated: CAWTGGGADTQYF.

The chain carries TRBV7-2 and TRBJ2-1; D perhaps matches TRBD2 (5 bases). The germline CDR1 and CDR2 sequences are SGHTA and FQGNSA. V gave up 4 bases and J gave up 12 bases, with 22 bases separating them. The CDR3 totals 15 residues. The CDR3 region has the DNA TGTGCCAGCAGCTCGACGACCGACCGCGGACTTGGGCAGTTCTTC. This codes for CASSSTTDRGLGQFF.

The chain joins TRBV2 to TRBJ1-4; 8 bases align to TRBD1. After removal of 5 bases from V and 5 bases from J, the junction contained 7 bases not matched to a gene. Germline V gene sequence: CDR1 SNHLY, CDR2 FYNNEI. The CDR3 is made up of 15 amino acids. The CDR3, as DNA: TGTGCCAGCAGTTCATCCGGACAGGGAAATGAAAAACTGTTTTTT. Its translation is CASSSSGQGNEKLFF.

The chain recombines TRBV4-3 with TRBJ2-7, with 9 nucleotides matching TRBD1. Germline V lookup: CDR1 LGHNA, CDR2 YSLEER. J gave up 1 base and V 4 bases, and 5 bases lay outside the gene matches. This CDR3 region has 15 residues. CDR3 residues: CASSLRQGGSYEQYF. The DNA for the CDR3 is TGCGCCAGCAGCCTACGACAGGGGGGTTCCTACGAGCAGTACTTC.

On this clone itself: The same CDR3 arises from other DNA sequences in this sample as well. V is TRBV18 and J is TRBJ1-4; no reliable D call. CDR1 is KGHSH and CDR2 is LQKENI in the germline V gene. Trimming stripped 6 bases from V and 0 bases from J, with 5 bases between. This CDR3 comprises 13 residues. The CDR3 here is CASSRATNEKLFF. The CDR3, as DNA: TGTGCCAGCTCGCGCGCAACTAATGAAAAACTGTTTTTT.

This chain connects TRBV5-1 to TRBJ2-7; no firm D call. Looked up from germline, CDR1 is SGHRS and CDR2 is YFSETQ. The CDR3 is 14 amino acids. The germline V and J ends were trimmed by 0 bases and 1 base, with 8 bases remaining between them. For the CDR3, the DNA is TGCGCCAGCAGCTTGGCCGGTAGGTCCTACGAGCAGTACTTC. Amino acid sequence: CASSLAGRSYEQYF.

The rearrangement uses TRBV11-1 and TRBJ2-7, with TRBD1 matching over 8 bases. The CDR3 loop spans 14 amino acids. Germline CDR1 SGHAT, CDR2 FQDESV (reference sequence). V was clipped by 6 bases and J by 7 bases; unmatched bases: 11. The CDR3 sequence is CASSIGQGAVEQYF. CDR3 nucleotide sequence: TGTGCCAGCAGTATAGGACAGGGAGCCGTGGAGCAGTACTTC.